This TCR beta chain comes out of a study of cytomegalovirus exposure and HLA in healthy donors. Findings of the study overall: Per published accounts, TCR beta sequences correctly predicted the HLA-A and HLA-B alleles of most subjects. The classifier reportedly diagnosed cytomegalovirus status with high specificity and sensitivity. Among TCR sequences, most were rare, though some public TCRs appeared in many donors. Clonal expansion, a later analysis showed, was greater in HLA-associated TCR beta chains than in equally common others.

About this clone itself: What it recognizes is unknown.

This CDR3 has 10 amino acids. The V end was cut by 5 bases, the J end by 8 bases, with 6 bases between. Germline assignment: CDR1 LNHDA and CDR2 SQIVND (reference sequence). PCR primers comprised 60 Vbeta and 13 Jbeta primers. Assay: immunoSEQ multiplex PCR; the TCRdb copy retains only in-frame clones and omits some. The repertoire holds 180,000 or so clones, with more than 70% as singletons. This sequence joins TRBV19 and TRBJ1-2, with D maybe TRBD1 (6 bases). This clonotype was sampled from a girl under 18 in good health and CMV-seropositive. What was sequenced was PBMCs. The DNA of the CDR3 is TGTGCCAGTAGTGGGGGCGGCTACACCTTC. Translated: CASSGGGYTF.